The present T cell receptor (beta chain) was sequenced within a study of T-cell reconstitution after alpha-beta-depleted transplantation in children listed by TCRdb under 2016. As for the study more broadly: T-cell immune reconstitution after TCRalphabeta/CD19-depleted allogeneic hematopoietic cell transplantation in children was quantitatively tracked in the study by means of TCR repertoire profiling. Paper-wide results and their limitations: In some patients, the high TCRbeta diversity seen at day 60 was put down to recipient T cells and intrathymic progenitors that had survived conditioning. The frequencies of hyperexpanded clones fell over the following months, and after one year, T-cell counts and TCRbeta diversity were mostly attributed to newly produced T cells. Apparently early alphabetaT-cell count recovery about two months after transplant reportedly relied on only several hundred rapidly expanded clones derived from non-depleted graft cells.

Comments on this clonotype: Its antigen has not been determined. No much larger clone exists at a distance of one base, and base qualities are not known.

The treatment or condition tag for this specimen amounts to: allogeneic hematopoietic cell transplantation with graft depleted of TCRalphabeta T cells and CD19 B cells. TCRalphabeta/CD19-depleted allogeneic hematopoietic cell grafts were given to the transplant recipients, all of whom were children. The library was prepared using PCR. The listed sequencing device is Illumina HiSeq 2500. Molecular barcoding was employed in the preparation of TCR libraries, with unique molecular identifiers being used to normalize TCRbeta repertoire quantification. Through fastp at Q25 and MiXCR, TCRdb rebuilt clones from the public reads, retaining in-frame beta chains. Every distinct CDR3 protein forms one entry, paired with its most common genes and DNA. The sample data list fewer than 1 million distinct CDR3 sequences, and around 15% of these were observed just once. Jointly, the top ten make up around 5.3% of the sample.

Cut back by 8 bases and 4 bases, the V and J ends lie 18 bases apart. CDR1 and CDR2, per the germline V gene (reference sequence), are SEHNR and FQNEAQ. The CDR3 runs 15 amino acids, cysteine and phenylalanine included. Only the CDR3 region is kept as DNA, spanning 45 bases read in frame from base 1. The chain is assembled from TRBV7-9 and TRBJ2-1; TRBD1 is perhaps the D gene, given 5 matching bases. The TCR originated in a male patient younger than 18 who had a stem cell transplant for acute lymphoblastic leukemia, so the T cells may come from the graft donor. This material consisted of PBMCs, mostly from graft donor cells, taken 360 days after TCRalphabeta/CD19-depleted stem cell transplant. The CDR3 corresponds to CASSQGVLVYNEQFF. In nucleotides, the sequence is TGTGCCAGCTCCCAAGGGGTGCTGGTGTACAATGAGCAGTTCTTC.